The 29 T cell receptor beta chains below all came from one sample that was sequenced in a study of regulatory T cells in long-lasting Graves disease. Noted time point: newly diagnosed GD, antithyroid drugs for less than 3 months. Isolated PBMC RNA provided the starting material for the TCR library. Construction of the TCR beta libraries employed iRepertoire HTBI primers in conjunction with Arm-PCR of CDR3 regions. TCRdb ran MiXCR on the multiplex PCR reads and lists one entry per CDR3 protein. The table records some 250,000 distinct CDR3 sequences, 20% of them present only once. The sample consisted of peripheral blood mononuclear cells (PBMCs), taken at new diagnosis, from a patient treated with antithyroid drugs. Receptor source: a female donor with Graves disease.

The rearrangement links TRBV28 to TRBJ1-5; D remains ambiguous. Trimming cost V 3 bases and J 5 bases, with 11 bases left between them. CDR3 length: 14 amino acids. CDR1 is MDHEN, CDR2 SYDVKM, per germline. The CDR3 DNA reads TGTGCCAGCAGTTTCTATTCAGTAGATCAGCCCCAGCATTTT. It translates to CASSFYSVDQPQHF.

This clonotype was seen ten or more times. The chain links TRBV7-6 to TRBJ2-7; 10 bases are shared with TRBD2. V was pared by 5 bases and J by 4 bases, with 8 bases of the junction left unmatched. Germline V gene sequence: CDR1 SGHVS, CDR2 FNYEAQ. The CDR3 spans 15 residues. CDR3 region: CASSPSGRAYYEQYF. CDR3 in DNA: TGTGCCAGCAGCCCAAGCGGGAGGGCCTATTACGAGCAGTACTTC.

This clonotype came up a few times. The rearrangement uses TRBV2 and TRBJ1-1; unclear D gene. In germline, CDR1 is SNHLY, CDR2 FYNNEI. This CDR3 comprises 15 residues. The germline V and J ends were trimmed by 2 bases and 1 base, with 11 bases remaining between them. CDR3 loop: CASSELVDQNTEAFF. The CDR3 DNA is TGTGCCAGCAGTGAATTGGTAGACCAGAACACTGAAGCTTTCTTT.

This clonotype has a single count. J is TRBJ2-7 and V is TRBV6-2 or TRBV6-3, with 11 bases fitting TRBD2. Germline CDR1 and CDR2: MNHEY and SVGEGT. With 5 bases clipped from V and 7 bases from J, the junction kept 10 bases outside the gene matches. This CDR3 spans 15 amino acids. The CDR3 DNA reads as TGTGCCAGCAGTCGAACTAGCGGGAGTTACAATGAGCAGTACTTC. Its protein product is CASSRTSGSYNEQYF.

The rearrangement links TRBV19 to TRBJ1-2; D perhaps matches TRBD1 (5 bases). Trimming cost V 3 bases and J 4 bases, with 12 bases left between them. The CDR3 consists of 14 residues. Per the germline V gene, CDR1 is LNHDA and CDR2 is SQIVND (reference sequence). CDR3: CASSIGRGFYGYTF. CDR3 bases: TGTGCCAGTAGTATTGGTCGGGGCTTCTATGGCTACACCTTC.

Worth noting for this clonotype: This likely stems from a read error, as it lies one base from a far larger clone. CDR3 in amino acids: CASDTTGQYGQYF. The CDR3 DNA sequence: TGTGCCAGCGACACGACAGGGCAGTACGGGCAGTACTTC. The chain couples TRBV3-1 to TRBJ2-7; the match to TRBD1 covers 7 bases. Germline V lookup: CDR1 LGHDT, CDR2 YNNKEL (reference sequence). The length of the CDR3 is 13 residues.

V is TRBV10-1 and J is TRBJ2-3; TRBD2 matches 10 bases. The CDR3 is 15 residues long. Per germline, CDR1 WNHNN and CDR2 SYGVQD (reference sequence). V was pared by 5 bases and J by 3 bases, with 5 bases of the junction left unmatched. CDR3 coding DNA: TGCGCCAGCAGTCCAACTAGCGGGGAGACAGATACGCAGTATTTT. Its translation: CASSPTSGETDTQYF.

In this sample, this clonotype turned up many times. The chain carries TRBV10-1 and TRBJ2-1; the D gene is possibly TRBD2 (5 bases). V lost 2 bases to trimming and J lost 5 bases, with 13 bases between them. Germline V gene data show CDR1 as WNHNN and CDR2 as SYGVQD (reference sequence). The CDR3 extends over 15 amino acids. The CDR3 spells CASSETKRKNNEQFF. In DNA form, the CDR3 reads TGCGCCAGCAGTGAGACCAAGCGGAAAAACAATGAGCAGTTCTTC.

This clonotype showed up many times. The genes are TRBV7-2 and TRBJ1-5, with D unclear. CDR1 and CDR2 (germline): SGHTA, FQGNSA. Trimming stripped 7 bases from V and 4 bases from J, with 8 bases between. CDR3 length: 12 residues. For the CDR3, the DNA is TGTGCCAGCACCTCTCTTAATCAGCCCCAGCATTTT. This sequence encodes CASTSLNQPQHF.

Of note for this clonotype: Sequence at one end of the junction differs from germline and may be a read error. The V and J genes are TRBV29-1 and TRBJ2-1; 7 nucleotides line up with TRBD2. CDR1 and CDR2 (germline): SQVTM, ANQGSEA. The CDR3 runs 14 residues. Here the CDR3 reads CSIEPSGTYNEQFF. As DNA, the CDR3 is TGCAGCATTGAACCTAGCGGCACCTACAATGAGCAGTTCTTC.

About this clonotype itself: This is likely an artifact of a read error, given a far larger clone one base away. This sequence joins TRBV3-1 and TRBJ2-4, with D unresolved. CDR3 size: 15 residues. CDR1 LGHDT and CDR2 YNNKEL come from the germline V gene (reference sequence). The CDR3 region has the DNA TGTGCCAGCAGCCAAGTTGACCGCAGTTTTCCTGAGCAGCTCTTC. It encodes CASSQVDRSFPEQLF.

A word on this clonotype: This likely stems from a read error, as it lies one base from a far larger clone. The rearrangement joins TRBV7-2 to TRBJ2-5; TRBD2 agrees at 10 bases. The CDR3 spans 15 residues. Germline V CDR1 and CDR2: SGHTA, FQGNSA. V was pared by 1 base and J by 11 bases, with 10 bases of the junction left unmatched. Written as DNA, the CDR3 is TGTGCCAGCAGCTTAGAAGCGGGAGGGTTCGATGAGCAGTACTTC. Encoded protein: CASSLEAGGFDEQYF.

The chain combines TRBV4-3 with TRBJ2-1, with D tentatively TRBD1 (6 bases). Germline CDR1 is LGHNA and CDR2 is YSLEER. The CDR3 totals 15 residues. V was trimmed by 4 bases and J by 9 bases, leaving 19 bases between them. CDR3 sequence (DNA): TGCGCCAGCAGCCTGCAACGACTACTACAGGGTGAGCAGTTCTTC. This gives the protein CASSLQRLLQGEQFF.

The rearrangement links TRBV28 to TRBJ1-5, with a weak D call TRBD1 (5 bases). Germline CDR1 is MDHEN and CDR2 is SYDVKM. Trimming took off 2 bases at V and 2 bases at J, with 13 bases between the two ends. The CDR3 runs to 16 residues. CDR3 in amino acids: CASSLARAGGNQPQHF. The CDR3, as DNA: TGTGCCAGCAGTTTAGCCAGGGCGGGGGGCAATCAGCCCCAGCATTTT.

The CDR3 here is CASSEWASRGTGELFF. In DNA, the CDR3 is TGCGCCAGCAGTGAGTGGGCCTCACGGGGCACCGGGGAGCTGTTTTTT. The chain recombines TRBV10-1 with TRBJ2-2, with TRBD2 as a possible D gene (5 bases). This CDR3 is 16 amino acids long. V was trimmed by 1 base and J by 4 bases, leaving 13 bases between them. CDR1 WNHNN and CDR2 SYGVQD come from the germline V gene (reference sequence).

This clonotype has ten or more counts. V usage is TRBV27 and J usage is TRBJ1-5; no clear D. Germline V CDR1 and CDR2: MNHEY, SMNVEV (reference sequence). V was clipped by 0 bases and J by 1 base, with 7 bases between them. This CDR3 region has 15 residues. The CDR3 reads CASSLSSGSNQPQHF. The CDR3, as DNA: TGTGCCAGCAGTTTATCATCCGGGAGCAATCAGCCCCAGCATTTT.

This clonotype came up many times. The J gene is TRBJ2-2, the V gene TRBV5-1, with D maybe TRBD1 (5 bases). The germline gives CDR1 SGHRS, CDR2 YFSETQ. Trimming removed 0 bases at V and 0 bases at J, with 12 bases between. The CDR3 length is 17 residues. DNA for the CDR3: TGCGCCAGCAGCTTGGCCAGTGCAGGGACGAACACCGGGGAGCTGTTTTTT. Protein product: CASSLASAGTNTGELFF. Drawing the rest from reference TRBV5-1 and TRBJ2-2, the complete variable domain is KAGVTQTPRYLIKTRGQQVTLSCSPISGHRSVSWYQQTPGQGLQFLFEYFSETQRNKGNFPGRFSGRQFSNSRSEMNVSTLELGDSALYLCASSLASAGTNTGELFFGEGSRLTVL.

The chain links TRBV20-1 to TRBJ1-3; D gene uncertain. CDR1 is DFQATT, CDR2 SNEGSKA, per germline (reference sequence). Trimming shortened V by 3 bases and J by 0 bases, and 6 bases separated the two germline ends. The CDR3 has 13 residues. In DNA, the CDR3 is TGCAGTGCTAGCGATGACTCTGGAAACACCATATATTTT. Protein product: CSASDDSGNTIYF.

V gene TRBV27 combines with J gene TRBJ2-3; D not certain. Germline V CDR1 and CDR2: MNHEY, SMNVEV (reference sequence). V was shortened by 3 bases and J by 0 bases, with 7 bases between the two germline ends. The CDR3 loop spans 14 amino acids. CDR3 bases: TGTGCCAGCAGTTTCCAGAGGAGCACAGATACGCAGTATTTT. Translated: CASSFQRSTDTQYF.

This clonotype came up many times. The rearrangement links TRBV7-9 to TRBJ2-7; the D is unclear. Looked up from germline, CDR1 is SEHNR and CDR2 is FQNEAQ (reference sequence). The CDR3 covers 16 residues. Trimming left V 2 bases short and J 0 bases short, with 14 bases between. CDR3 sequence (DNA): TGTGCCAGCAGCTTACCCCCAGGCGACAACTCCTACGAGCAGTACTTC. This sequence encodes CASSLPPGDNSYEQYF.

In its sample, this clonotype was seen a few times. This may be a read error: a much more frequent sequence differs by one nucleotide. V usage is TRBV29-1 and J usage is TRBJ2-3, with D possibly TRBD2 on 7 matching bases. CDR3 length: 15 amino acids. Per germline, CDR1 SQVTM and CDR2 ANQGSEA. V was clipped by 2 bases and J by 4 bases, with 16 bases between them. The CDR3 spells CSVERGGGSADTQYF. CDR3 coding DNA: TGCAGCGTTGAAAGAGGGGGGGGTAGCGCAGATACGCAGTATTTT.

This clonotype was detected many times. The chain employs TRBV20-1 and TRBJ2-3; D is undetermined. From germline, CDR1 is DFQATT and CDR2 SNEGSKA (reference sequence). The CDR3 is 13 residues long. Trimming took off 3 bases at V and 1 base at J, with 8 bases between the two ends. The CDR3 DNA is TGCAGTGCTAGTGAAGCAGGCACAGATACGCAGTATTTT. Protein: CSASEAGTDTQYF.

The V gene is TRBV7-2, the J gene TRBJ2-1; the D call may be TRBD1 or TRBD2 (5 bases each). This CDR3 spans 20 amino acids. V was cut by 3 bases and J by 3 bases, with 27 bases left in between. Germline CDR1 is SGHTA and CDR2 is FQGNSA. The CDR3 protein is CASSFQARVGDGADYNEQFF. The CDR3 DNA reads TGTGCCAGCAGCTTCCAGGCCCGGGTCGGCGACGGGGCCGACTACAATGAGCAGTTCTTC.

There are many counts of this clonotype. The V gene is TRBV9, the J gene TRBJ2-2, with TRBD2 identical over 10 bases. The V gene end was trimmed by 1 base and the J gene end by 4 bases; junction bases not matched to a gene: 4. The CDR3 is 16 residues long. The V gene's germline CDR1 is SGDLS and CDR2 YYNGEE. CDR3 sequence reads: CASSVRAGGSTGELFF. In nucleotides, the CDR3 is TGTGCCAGCAGCGTACGAGCGGGAGGGTCCACCGGGGAGCTGTTTTTT.

This clonotype was counted ten times or more. The chain links TRBV28 to TRBJ1-2; D unclear. The germline CDR1 and CDR2 sequences are MDHEN and SYDVKM. The CDR3 runs to 18 residues. Deletions cut 1 base from V and 0 bases from J, with 18 bases between. The DNA for the CDR3 is TGTGCCAGCAGTTTATATGCAGTCCGATCACAAACTAACTATGGCTACACCTTC. This sequence encodes CASSLYAVRSQTNYGYTF.

This clonotype has a count of ten or more. J is TRBJ1-6 and V is TRBV10-3; 8 bases are shared with TRBD1. CDR1 is ENHRY, CDR2 SYGVKD, per germline. Unmatched junction bases numbered 2, after V lost 3 bases and J lost 10 bases. The CDR3 has 13 amino acids. The DNA of the CDR3 is TGTGCCATCAGTGAACAGGGGGGATCACCCCTCCACTTT. Protein sequence: CAISEQGGSPLHF.

This clonotype has more than one count but fewer than ten. The chain combines TRBV11-2 with TRBJ1-1; D might be TRBD1 (6 bases). CDR1 is SGHAT, CDR2 FQNNGV, per germline. The CDR3 totals 13 residues. V was cut by 6 bases and J by 1 base, with 9 bases left in between. CDR3 region: CASRIQGNTEAFF. For the CDR3, the DNA is TGTGCCAGCAGAATACAGGGGAACACTGAAGCTTTCTTT.

This clonotype was seen at least ten times. This chain joins TRBV20-1 and TRBJ1-1; TRBD1 agrees at 7 bases. This CDR3 spans 13 amino acids. V was clipped by 3 bases and J by 0 bases; unmatched bases: 1. Germline CDR1 and CDR2: DFQATT and SNEGSKA (reference sequence). The CDR3 here is CSARDRMNTEAFF. In nucleotides, the CDR3 is TGCAGTGCTAGGGACAGGATGAACACTGAAGCTTTCTTT.

Regarding this clonotype: This may arise from a read error, as a much more abundant clone is one base away. This chain joins TRBV28 and TRBJ2-7; unclear D gene. This CDR3 contains 14 residues. CDR1 MDHEN and CDR2 SYDVKM come from the germline V gene. The CDR3 DNA sequence: TGTGCCAGCAGGCTTACCCAAACCCAGTACGAGCAGTGCTTC. Translation: CASRLTQTQYEQCF.